This is a list of T cell receptor beta chains from one sample in a study of blood T cell repertoires in COVID-19. TCRdb keeps only in-frame clones here, not all; method: immunoSEQ multiplex PCR. This table has 250,000 to 300,000 clones, about 88% appearing once. The sequenced material came from PBMCs or T cells enriched from blood (not recorded which). The receptors here all came from a man aged 25 to 40 with acute COVID-19. The conserved cysteine and the conserved F or W are not part of the CDR3 here.

TRBJ1-6 | TRBV11-3 | ASSSGQGESPLH
TRBJ1-3 | TRBV5-1 | ASSLVGLTGNTIY
TRBJ1-4 | TRBV6-5 | ASSYSRGRGGEKLF
TRBJ1-1 | TRBV7-9 | ASQKTEMNTEAF
TRBJ1-6 | TRBV7-9 | ASSLDTGLSPLH
TRBJ2-6 | TRBV28 | ASSLLGATGANVLT
TRBJ2-1 | TRBV6-2/TRBV6-3 | ASSSGGTVNEQF
TRBJ1-5 | TRBV6-5 | ASSSAGLNQPQH
TRBJ1-4 | TRBV6-5 | ASSVLRSNEKLF
TRBJ2-3 | TRBV25-1 | ASSPTNSDTQY
TRBJ2-1 | TRBV11-3 | ASSSFGTSVYNEQF
TRBJ1-1 | TRBV5-1 | ASSLASKGQGHGAEAF
TRBJ2-1 | TRBV3-1/TRBV3-2 | ASSQASGRAGEQF
TRBJ1-1 | TRBV6-5 | ASSSSDRPNTEAF
TRBJ1-6 | TRBV7-9 | ASSLTGVNSPLH
TRBJ1-2 | TRBV24-1 | ATSESGVSYGYT
TRBJ2-5 | TRBV18 | ASSPSYGRPSGETQY
TRBJ1-3 | TRBV15 | ATSRIEPTGNTIY
TRBJ2-3 | TRBV5-1 | ASSRTGTSGADTQY
TRBJ2-3 | TRBV24-1 | ATSDSGLLDTQY
TRBJ1-3 | TRBV5-1 | ASSLDPWAGNTIY
TRBJ2-3 | TRBV7-9 | ASSKLAGGHTDTQY
TRBJ1-1 | TRBV28 | ASTERQGYAF
TRBJ1-4 | TRBV18 | ASSPPPGSEKLF
TRBJ1-2 | TRBV30 | AWSAYEGARYGYT
TRBJ2-3 | TRBV19 | ASSTNRGQFGTDTQY
TRBJ2-1 | TRBV24-1 | ATSGGQGWYEQF
TRBJ2-4 | TRBV7-9 | ASSSDRARGNIQY
TRBJ1-1 | TRBV6-5 | ASTLEGGTEAF
TRBJ2-5 | TRBV5-1 | ASSLEDRRQETQY
TRBJ2-1 | TRBV5-1 | ASDRQGPPYNEQF
TRBJ2-1 | TRBV27 | ASSLPGQGLNEQF
TRBJ2-5 | TRBV6-5 | ATLGAETQY
TRBJ1-4 | TRBV5-4 | ASSLREDHEKLF
TRBJ1-1 | TRBV19 | ASSMSRGQYHSEAF
TRBJ2-3 | TRBV6-1 | ASSEGRSKIRQY
TRBJ2-2 | TRBV28 | ASGGVNTGELF
TRBJ1-6 | TRBV27 | ASSFGTGTSPLH
TRBJ2-3 | TRBV7-9 | ASSQQGGDTQY
TRBJ1-2 | TRBV19 | ASYGTGDPNYGYT
TRBJ1-3 | TRBV11-2 | ASSSGSSGNTIY
TRBJ1-4 | TRBV19 | ASSPKLERAEKLF
TRBJ1-2 | TRBV6-6 | ASSPPGQGVDYGYT
TRBJ2-1 | TRBV24-1 | ATSDLGTGSYNEQF
TRBJ2-1 | TRBV6-4 | ASSGTSGGANEQF
TRBJ2-2 | TRBV9 | ASRPGIVSTGELF
TRBJ1-1 | TRBV29-1 | SVTYRVNTEAF
TRBJ2-1 | TRBV3-1/TRBV3-2 | ASSQDIAASGTSLIGQF
TRBJ2-2 | TRBV6-5 | ASSYFSGRAGELF
TRBJ2-4 | TRBV7-8 | ASSPYQRGNIQY
TRBJ1-1 | TRBV5-5 | ASSRQTSNTEAF
TRBJ1-6 | TRBV6-1 | ASSDGGQGIGRYNSPLH